Presented here are 22 T cell receptor beta chains from one specimen sequenced in a study of vaccination and CD4 T cells after COVID-19. Regarding treatment: roughly 11-day PBMC culture with coronavirus spike peptide pools or control peptides (ViraFEST assay). For these receptors, no antigen is known. The study sequenced cultured CD4+ T cell DNA using the Oncomine TCR Beta short-read assay. TCRdb reprocessed the PCR reads with MiXCR, giving one entry per CDR3 protein. The sample lists around 19,000 distinct CDR3 sequences, 43% occurring once. The specimen sequenced was CD4+ T cells from blood, cultured in vitro. The origin of the receptors is a human donor who had recovered from COVID-19.

The chain couples TRBV6-2 or TRBV6-3 to TRBJ2-5; 8 bases agree with TRBD2. This CDR3 has 15 amino acids. V was clipped by 6 bases and J by 5 bases; unmatched bases: 11. Looked up from germline, CDR1 is MNHEY and CDR2 is SVGEGT. Written as DNA, the CDR3 is TGTGCCAGCAGAAGGAGCGGGAGTAGTGGGGAGACCCAGTACTTC. Its protein is CASRRSGSSGETQYF.

The rearrangement uses TRBV5-4 and TRBJ2-2; D perhaps matches TRBD2 (5 bases). The germline CDR1 and CDR2 sequences are SGHNT and YYREEE (reference sequence). The length of the CDR3 is 15 residues. Trimming removed 1 base from V and 4 bases from J, with 11 bases in between. CDR3 nucleotide sequence: TGTGCCAGCAGCTTGCCAGAACGGGGCACCGGGGAGCTGTTTTTT. It codes for CASSLPERGTGELFF. The complete variable domain, with remaining parts taken from reference TRBV5-4 and TRBJ2-2, reads ETGVTQSPTHLIKTRGQQVTLRCSSQSGHNTVSWYQQALGQGPQFIFQYYREEENGRGNFPPRFSGLQFPNYSSELNVNALELDDSALYLCASSLPERGTGELFFGEGSRLTVL.

The rearrangement joins TRBV2 to TRBJ2-7; D ambiguous. The CDR3 consists of 12 residues. Trimming shortened V by 6 bases and J by 6 bases, and 12 bases separated the two germline ends. From germline, CDR1 is SNHLY and CDR2 FYNNEI. The chain's CDR3 is CASSPPFSEQYF. Written as DNA, the CDR3 is TGTGCCAGCAGCCCGCCATTCTCCGAGCAGTACTTC.

This clonotype was seen a handful of times. V is TRBV6-2 or TRBV6-3 and J is TRBJ2-7; weak D call: TRBD2 (5 bases). The V gene's germline CDR1 is MNHEY and CDR2 SVGEGT. The CDR3 consists of 12 residues. Trimming took off 4 bases at V and 4 bases at J, with 8 bases between the two ends. The CDR3 coding sequence is TGTGCCAGCAGTTCCGCGGGTTACGAGCAGTACTTC. This translates into CASSSAGYEQYF.

This clonotype has only a few counts. The chain has TRBV10-3 and TRBJ2-5; D is possibly TRBD2 (6 bases). Germline-derived CDR1 and CDR2 are ENHRY and SYGVKD. Deletions cut 6 bases from V and 5 bases from J, with 13 bases between. CDR3 length equals 13 residues. The CDR3 DNA is TGTGCCATCAGAGGCGGGGTGGGGGAGACCCAGTACTTC. It translates to CAIRGGVGETQYF.

The genes are TRBV12-3 or TRBV12-4 and TRBJ2-7; D is unclear. CDR3 length equals 15 residues. Trimming took 3 bases from V and 1 from J, leaving 13 bases between them. Written as DNA, the CDR3 is TGTGCCAGCAGTTTTGACCAGGCCCGATCCTACGAGCAGTACTTC. Translated: CASSFDQARSYEQYF.

The chain links TRBV28 to TRBJ1-2; the match to TRBD1 covers 7 bases. The CDR3 contains 16 residues. V shed 7 bases, J shed 4 bases, and the junction held 15 bases outside the gene matches. CDR1 is MDHEN, CDR2 SYDVKM, per germline. Here the CDR3 DNA reads TGTGCCAGCATCCTGAGGGGGCGAGGCAGAAGCTATGGCTACACCTTC. It encodes CASILRGRGRSYGYTF.

In this sample, this clonotype turned up a few times. The chain combines TRBV7-3 with TRBJ1-1; unclear D gene. Germline V gene sequence: CDR1 SGHTA, CDR2 FQGTGA. V lost 5 bases and J lost 2, with 9 bases in between. The CDR3 has 13 amino acids. The DNA for the CDR3 is TGTGCCAGCAGCACGACGAGTAACACTGAAGCTTTCTTT. Amino acid sequence: CASSTTSNTEAFF.

This chain links TRBV28 with TRBJ2-7; no clear D. CDR1 is MDHEN, CDR2 SYDVKM, per germline. Between the trimmed V and J ends, which lost 6 bases and 1 base, there was a span of 10 bases. The CDR3 loop spans 13 amino acids. The CDR3: CASSKSISYEQYF. CDR3 DNA sequence: TGTGCCAGCAGCAAAAGTATTTCCTACGAGCAGTACTTC.

This clonotype was counted a few times. The chain recombines TRBV7-2 with TRBJ2-7; 10 bases agree with TRBD2. With 5 bases clipped from V and 1 base from J, the junction kept 2 bases outside the gene matches. The germline V gene has CDR1 SGHTA and CDR2 FQGNSA. CDR3 length: 14 residues. The CDR3 region is CASSTGLASYEQYF. The CDR3, as DNA: TGTGCCAGCAGCACGGGACTAGCGTCCTACGAGCAGTACTTC.

The rearrangement joins TRBV6-1 to TRBJ1-5, with D unclear. Trimming took off 7 bases at V and 1 base at J, with 8 bases between the two ends. CDR3 size: 13 residues. Looked up from germline, CDR1 is MNHNS and CDR2 is SASEGT. CDR3 coding DNA: TGTGCCAGCACGCTGCAAAGCAATCAGCCCCAGCATTTT. This gives the protein CASTLQSNQPQHF.

As for this clonotype: At one boundary the junction diverges from the germline segment, which might be a read error. The chain recombines TRBV18 with TRBJ2-5, with D maybe TRBD1 (5 bases). Germline CDR1 KGHSH, CDR2 LQKENI. The CDR3 is 12 amino acids. The CDR3 DNA reads TGTACCAGCTCACCAAAGGGGGAGACCCAGTACTTC. Translated, it gives CTSSPKGETQYF.

The V call is TRBV25-1, the J call TRBJ1-5; D is perhaps TRBD1 (6 bases). CDR3 length: 14 amino acids. The germline V gene has CDR1 MGHDK and CDR2 SYGVNS. The V end lost 4 bases, the J end lost 5 bases, and 12 bases lay between the germline ends. Written as DNA, the CDR3 is TGTGCCAGCAGTGGCCTAGGGGGGGATCAGCCCCAGCATTTT. Encoded protein: CASSGLGGDQPQHF.

The V gene is TRBV20-1, the J gene TRBJ2-2, with D hard to call. Trimming removed 4 bases at V and 0 bases at J, with 9 bases between. The CDR3 length is 14 residues. Germline V lookup: CDR1 DFQATT, CDR2 SNEGSKA (reference sequence). CDR3 in DNA: TGCAGTGCTATGGGCAGGTCGAACACCGGGGAGCTGTTTTTT. Translated, it gives CSAMGRSNTGELFF.

The chain joins TRBV2 to TRBJ2-7, with TRBD1 matching 9 bases. The CDR3 loop spans 14 amino acids. V gave up 11 bases and J gave up 2 bases; unmatched junction bases: 10. Germline lookup yields CDR1 SNHLY and CDR2 FYNNEI. CDR3: CALPRDRDAYEQYF. DNA of the CDR3: TGTGCCTTGCCCCGGGACAGGGATGCCTACGAGCAGTACTTC. Variable domain in full (rest from reference TRBV2 and TRBJ2-7): EPEVTQTPSHQVTQMGQEVILRCVPISNHLYFYWYRQILGQKVEFLVSFYNNEISEKSEIFDDQFSVERPDGSNFTLKIRSTKLEDSAMYFCALPRDRDAYEQYFGPGTRLTVT.

The rearrangement links TRBV6-5 to TRBJ1-5; D call uncertain. Trimming pared 2 bases from V and 5 bases from J, leaving 10 bases between. The CDR3 sequence is 14 residues long. Germline V gives CDR1 MNHEY, CDR2 SVGAGI. This chain's CDR3 is CASSYRRFHQPQHF. CDR3 sequence (DNA): TGTGCCAGCAGTTACCGGCGGTTCCATCAGCCCCAGCATTTT.

The chain has TRBV28 and TRBJ2-7; D gene unclear. The germline V gene encodes CDR1 MDHEN and CDR2 SYDVKM. V dropped 1 base and J dropped 1 base, with 5 bases sitting between them. The CDR3 runs to 13 residues. The CDR3 nucleotides read TGTGCCAGCAGTTTATCCCGGTCCTACGAGCAGTACTTC. Translated: CASSLSRSYEQYF.

The chain joins TRBV6-5 to TRBJ1-3; the D gene is possibly TRBD1 (6 bases). The germline V gene encodes CDR1 MNHEY and CDR2 SVGAGI. Trimming shortened V by 4 bases and J by 2 bases, and 9 bases separated the two germline ends. The CDR3 runs 14 residues. This CDR3 reads CASSSDRTGNTIYF. Written as DNA, the CDR3 is TGTGCCAGCAGTTCAGACAGGACTGGAAACACCATATATTTT.

This sequence joins TRBV2 and TRBJ1-1, with TRBD1 identical over 11 bases. The CDR3 totals 15 residues. The germline CDR1 and CDR2 sequences are SNHLY and FYNNEI. J lost 6 bases, V lost 4 bases, and 7 bases had no gene match. Written as DNA, the CDR3 is TGTGCCAGCAGTGCCTGGGACAGGGGGATGGCTGAAGCTTTCTTT. Translated: CASSAWDRGMAEAFF.

CDR3: CASSLDSPNSPLHF. The CDR3 DNA follows: TGTGCCAGCAGCTTAGACAGCCCTAATTCACCCCTCCACTTT. V and J are TRBV7-9 and TRBJ1-6; D call uncertain. Per germline, CDR1 SEHNR and CDR2 FQNEAQ (reference sequence). The CDR3 runs to 14 residues. The V end lost 1 base, the J end lost 6 bases, and 7 bases lay between the germline ends.

The gene calls are TRBV3-1 and TRBJ2-3; 7 nucleotides match TRBD2. The CDR3 runs 17 residues. J was trimmed by 0 bases and V by 0 bases; bases with no gene match: 6. CDR1 is LGHDT, CDR2 YNNKEL, per germline (reference sequence). This CDR3 is CASSQDPSGASTDTQYF. The CDR3 DNA follows: TGTGCCAGCAGCCAAGATCCCAGCGGGGCTAGCACAGATACGCAGTATTTT.

The chain combines TRBV7-2 with TRBJ2-1; D gene uncertain. Germline CDR1 SGHTA, CDR2 FQGNSA. This CDR3 is 15 amino acids long. V lost 1 base, J lost 5 bases, and 12 bases lay in between. The CDR3 DNA sequence: TGTGCCAGCAGCTTAGTGTTCGGGTACAACAATGAGCAGTTCTTC. Residues: CASSLVFGYNNEQFF.